Below are 31 T cell receptor beta chains sequenced from a single sample in a study of graft-versus-host responses after intestinal transplantation. Profiled with immunoSEQ multiplex PCR; TCRdb holds only in-frame clones, not every one. The sample shows about 71,000 clones, roughly 88% of them seen only once. The antigens for these receptors are not known. The specimen was unstimulated CD8+ T cells sorted from spleen or lymph node cells, collected before intestinal transplant. The receptors stem from a human donor who received an intestinal transplant.

This clone was recorded once. The chain is built from TRBV13 and TRBJ1-4; D not resolved. Germline V gene lookup returns CDR1 PRHDT and CDR2 FYEKMQ (reference sequence). Deletions cut 3 bases from V and 7 bases from J, with 3 bases between. The CDR3 covers 11 residues. The CDR3 spells CASSFGEKLFF. DNA of the CDR3: TGTGCCAGCAGCTTCGGTGAAAAACTGTTTTTT.

V usage is TRBV19 and J usage is TRBJ1-1; TRBD1 might be the D (5 bases). The CDR3 covers 13 residues. Between the trimmed V and J ends, which lost 6 bases and 1 base, there was a span of 9 bases. Germline V gives CDR1 LNHDA, CDR2 SQIVND (reference sequence). Here the CDR3 DNA reads TGTGCCAGTAGATTGACAGAGAACACTGAAGCTTTCTTT. Amino acid sequence: CASRLTENTEAFF.

The genes are TRBV7-3 and TRBJ2-3; D might be TRBD2 (6 bases). CDR3 length equals 15 residues. Looked up from germline, CDR1 is SGHTA and CDR2 is FQGTGA. V was shortened by 2 bases and J by 3 bases, with 12 bases between the two germline ends. The CDR3: CASSLEVSGTDTQYF. CDR3 in DNA: TGTGCCAGCAGCTTAGAGGTTAGCGGAACAGATACGCAGTATTTT.

This clone was picked up one time. The V and J genes are TRBV6-4 and TRBJ1-1; D is possibly TRBD1 (5 bases). Germline-derived CDR1 and CDR2 are MRHNA and SNTAGT. V shed 3 bases and J shed 0 bases, with 17 bases lying between them. The CDR3 runs to 17 residues. CDR3 loop: CASSDRQGRFMNTEAFF. In DNA, the CDR3 is TGTGCCAGCAGTGATCGGCAGGGCCGATTCATGAACACTGAAGCTTTCTTT.

This clone was seen a single time. This rearrangement joins TRBV19 to TRBJ1-1; 9 bases line up with TRBD1. V shed 4 bases, J shed 0 bases, and the junction held 3 bases outside the gene matches. The CDR3 totals 15 residues. Germline loops: CDR1 LNHDA, CDR2 SQIVND (reference sequence). The CDR3 DNA reads as TGTGCCAGTAGTACCGGACAGGGGATGAACACTGAAGCTTTCTTT. Encoded protein: CASSTGQGMNTEAFF. Based on the CDR3 plus reference TRBV19 and TRBJ1-1, the full variable domain is DGGITQSPKYLFRKEGQNVTLSCEQNLNHDAMYWYRQDPGQGLRLIYYSQIVNDFQKGDIAEGYSVSREKKESFPLTVTSAQKNPTAFYLCASSTGQGMNTEAFFGQGTRLTVV.

The V and J genes are TRBV6-5 and TRBJ2-7, with TRBD1 matching 7 bases. Germline V gene data show CDR1 as MNHEY and CDR2 as SVGAGI. This CDR3 spans 13 amino acids. V shed 4 bases and J 6 bases; nucleotides not matched to a gene: 6. The chain's CDR3 is CASSSWTGPEQYF. CDR3 DNA: TGTGCCAGCAGTTCCTGGACAGGACCCGAGCAGTACTTC.

The V gene is TRBV13, the J gene TRBJ2-7; TRBD2 matches at 8 bases. This CDR3 region has 12 residues. The J segment lost 4 bases and the V segment lost 9 bases, leaving 5 bases of the junction unmatched. Germline V gene data show CDR1 as PRHDT and CDR2 as FYEKMQ (reference sequence). The CDR3 coding sequence is TGTGCCAGTCGGGGGGGCAGATACGAGCAGTACTTC. It specifies CASRGGRYEQYF.

The chain uses TRBV6-5 and TRBJ1-5; a weak D match, TRBD1 (5 bases). CDR1 MNHEY and CDR2 SVGAGI come from the germline V gene. The CDR3 is 14 amino acids. The V end was cut by 6 bases, the J end by 11 bases, with 20 bases between. CDR3 nucleotide sequence: TGTGCCAGCAGCCGGGGGGGAGGGGTCGGGGCCCAGCATTTT. Its protein is CASSRGGGVGAQHF.

The chain carries TRBV5-6 and TRBJ2-7, with 11 positions matching TRBD1. J gave up 7 bases and V 3 bases, and 6 bases lay outside the gene matches. Germline lookup yields CDR1 SGHDT and CDR2 YYEEEE. This CDR3 is 14 amino acids long. The CDR3 nucleotides read TGTGCCAGCAGCTCTGGGACAGGGGGAGATGAGCAGTACTTC. Amino acids: CASSSGTGGDEQYF.

The chain links TRBV5-1 to TRBJ1-2; D perhaps matches TRBD1 (6 bases). The CDR3 runs 17 residues. Germline V gene data show CDR1 as SGHRS and CDR2 as YFSETQ. Trimming left V 4 bases short and J 0 bases short, with 19 bases between. The CDR3 region is CASSLGNDRPSNYGYTF. In DNA, the CDR3 is TGCGCCAGCAGCCTGGGAAACGACAGGCCCTCTAACTATGGCTACACCTTC.

This chain joins TRBV5-6 and TRBJ2-2, with D possibly matching TRBD1 (5 bases). Germline loops: CDR1 SGHDT, CDR2 YYEEEE. CDR3 size: 12 residues. V was pared by 0 bases and J by 9 bases, with 6 bases between. The CDR3 here is CASSLGQWELFF. As DNA, the CDR3 is TGTGCCAGCAGCTTGGGACAGTGGGAGCTGTTTTTT.

The chain is built from TRBV7-9 and TRBJ2-2; D gene uncertain. Germline assignment: CDR1 SEHNR and CDR2 FQNEAQ (reference sequence). The CDR3 spans 12 residues. Trimming stripped 5 bases from V and 7 bases from J, with 8 bases between. CDR3 DNA: TGTGCCAGCAGCCCCGGTGGCGGGGAGCTGTTTTTT. Its protein is CASSPGGGELFF.

This sequence joins TRBV5-3 and TRBJ2-7; 9 positions agree with TRBD2. TRBV5-3 is marked as an open reading frame, function uncertain. This CDR3 has 17 amino acids. The V segment lost 4 bases and the J segment 2 bases; nucleotides outside the gene matches: 13. The CDR3 sequence: CARSGGLLAGDAYEQYF. As DNA, the CDR3 is TGTGCCAGAAGCGGTGGCCTTTTAGCGGGGGATGCCTACGAGCAGTACTTC.

This chain uses TRBV7-6 with TRBJ1-1; 9 bases match TRBD1. J lost 4 bases, V lost 3 bases, and 0 bases had no gene match. The CDR3 totals 13 residues. Germline CDR1 and CDR2: SGHVS and FNYEAQ. In nucleotides, the CDR3 is TGTGCCAGCAGCTTGACAGGGGGCACTGAAGCTTTCTTT. It yields the protein CASSLTGGTEAFF.

This clone was seen once. This rearrangement joins TRBV5-4 to TRBJ2-7; 11 bases fit TRBD1. The CDR3 runs 14 residues. V lost 3 bases and J lost 4; bases outside the gene matches: 3. CDR1 is SGHNT, CDR2 YYREEE, per germline (reference sequence). This CDR3 is CASSSGTGGYEQYF. The CDR3 nucleotides are TGTGCCAGCAGCTCTGGGACAGGGGGTTACGAGCAGTACTTC.

The chain combines TRBV6-5 with TRBJ1-2; a weak D match, TRBD1 (5 bases). The germline V and J ends were trimmed by 7 bases and 4 bases, with 16 bases remaining between them. Germline CDR1 reads MNHEY; CDR2 reads SVGAGI. The CDR3 sequence is 14 residues long. CDR3 nucleotide sequence: TGTGCCAGCATATCGGGGGATCGGTCCTATGGCTACACCTTC. Its translation: CASISGDRSYGYTF.

The CDR3 reads CASSVGPGANTEAFF. CDR3 coding DNA: TGTGCCAGCAGCGTAGGGCCAGGCGCGAACACTGAAGCTTTCTTT. V usage is TRBV9 and J usage is TRBJ1-1; D gene uncertain. V was trimmed by 0 bases and J by 1 base, leaving 10 bases between them. This CDR3 spans 15 amino acids. Germline V gives CDR1 SGDLS, CDR2 YYNGEE. The full variable domain, rest sourced from reference TRBV9 and TRBJ1-1, is DSGVTQTPKHLITATGQRVTLRCSPRSGDLSVYWYQQSLDQGLQFLIQYYNGEERAKGNILERFSAQQFPDLHSELNLSSLELGDSALYFCASSVGPGANTEAFFGQGTRLTVV.

This chain connects TRBV11-2 to TRBJ1-5; D call uncertain. The germline gives CDR1 SGHAT, CDR2 FQNNGV. This CDR3 has 15 amino acids. With 5 bases removed from V and 1 base from J, the gap between germline ends came to 12 bases. In nucleotides, the CDR3 is TGTGCCAGCAGCCTAGGTGAGAGCAGCAATCAGCCCCAGCATTTT. Protein: CASSLGESSNQPQHF.

V usage is TRBV7-9 and J usage is TRBJ1-1, with D uncertain. Trimming took 5 bases from V and 0 from J, leaving 13 bases between them. The germline V gene has CDR1 SEHNR and CDR2 FQNEAQ (reference sequence). The CDR3 covers 15 residues. Here the CDR3 DNA reads TGTGCCAGCAGCCCCCCGGGTGCCATGAACACTGAAGCTTTCTTT. It yields the protein CASSPPGAMNTEAFF.

Here the CDR3 reads CASSFLGENTEAFF. CDR3 nucleotides: TGTGCCAGCAGCTTTCTGGGCGAGAACACTGAAGCTTTCTTT. The chain employs TRBV11-1 and TRBJ1-1; D remains unclear. V was pared by 3 bases and J by 1 base, with 9 bases between. This CDR3 is 14 amino acids long. From germline, CDR1 is SGHAT and CDR2 FQDESV (reference sequence). Looking up the rest from reference TRBV11-1 and TRBJ1-1 gives the full variable domain: EAEVAQSPRYKITEKSQAVAFWCDPISGHATLYWYRQILGQGPELLVQFQDESVVDDSQLPKDRFSAERLKGVDSTLKIQPAELGDSAMYLCASSFLGENTEAFFGQGTRLTVV.

V and J are TRBV7-3 and TRBJ2-3, with TRBD2 matching over 11 bases. The CDR3 totals 18 residues. Per germline, CDR1 SGHTA and CDR2 FQGTGA. V shed 1 base and J 0 bases; nucleotides not matched to a gene: 6. CDR3 in DNA: TGTGCCAGCAGCTTAAAGGCCGCTAGCGGGGGGAGCACAGATACGCAGTATTTT. Protein: CASSLKAASGGSTDTQYF.

CDR3 protein: CASTASGGPNTGELFF. In nucleotides, the CDR3 is TGTGCCAGCACCGCTAGCGGGGGCCCGAACACCGGGGAGCTGTTTTTT. This chain connects TRBV9 to TRBJ2-2, with TRBD2 identical over 10 bases. Germline-derived CDR1 and CDR2 are SGDLS and YYNGEE. There are 16 residues in the CDR3. After removal of 6 bases from V and 0 bases from J, the junction contained 5 bases not matched to a gene.

This clone occurred once. This rearrangement joins TRBV9 to TRBJ1-3, with 11 positions matching TRBD1. The CDR3 extends over 17 amino acids. J was trimmed by 2 bases and V by 2 bases; bases with no gene match: 6. Germline V lookup: CDR1 SGDLS, CDR2 YYNGEE. The CDR3 here is CASSVGRTGGTGNTIYF. In DNA form, the CDR3 reads TGTGCCAGCAGCGTGGGGAGGACAGGGGGCACTGGAAACACCATATATTTT.

The chain carries TRBV5-6 and TRBJ1-1; D call uncertain. In germline, CDR1 is SGHDT, CDR2 YYEEEE. This CDR3 is built from 14 residues. Trimming removed 2 bases at V and 3 bases at J, with 11 bases between. The CDR3 loop is CASSFGVGDTEAFF. In DNA form, the CDR3 reads TGTGCCAGCAGCTTCGGGGTTGGGGACACTGAAGCTTTCTTT.

The chain combines TRBV9 with TRBJ2-3, with 8 bases aligning to TRBD1. Trimming took 3 bases from V and 1 from J; bases not matched to a gene: 7. Germline CDR1 SGDLS, CDR2 YYNGEE. This CDR3 comprises 16 residues. Here the CDR3 DNA reads TGTGCCAGCAGCGACAACAGGGGGACCGGCACAGATACGCAGTATTTT. It translates to CASSDNRGTGTDTQYF.

This chain links TRBV18 with TRBJ1-1; D is undetermined. The germline gives CDR1 KGHSH, CDR2 LQKENI. This CDR3 is 12 amino acids long. Trimming pared 6 bases from V and 10 bases from J, leaving 15 bases between. Here the CDR3 reads CASSPSPGGAFF. The CDR3 region has the DNA TGTGCCAGCTCCCCTAGTCCCGGCGGAGCTTTCTTT.

V usage is TRBV9 and J usage is TRBJ1-6, with D possibly being TRBD1 (5 bases). Per germline, CDR1 SGDLS and CDR2 YYNGEE. The CDR3 spans 16 residues. The V end was cut by 0 bases, the J end by 5 bases, with 12 bases between. CDR3: CASSVEAGPDNSPLHF. The CDR3 DNA reads as TGTGCCAGCAGCGTAGAGGCGGGGCCTGATAATTCACCCCTCCACTTT. Full variable domain (rest looked up from reference TRBV9 and TRBJ1-6): DSGVTQTPKHLITATGQRVTLRCSPRSGDLSVYWYQQSLDQGLQFLIQYYNGEERAKGNILERFSAQQFPDLHSELNLSSLELGDSALYFCASSVEAGPDNSPLHFGNGTRLTVT.

The chain couples TRBV5-1 to TRBJ1-1, with 8 bases lining up with TRBD1. The length of the CDR3 is 12 residues. Germline V CDR1 and CDR2: SGHRS, YFSETQ. V was clipped by 3 bases and J by 6 bases; unmatched bases: 1. The CDR3 loop is CASSSTGAEAFF. In DNA, the CDR3 is TGCGCCAGCAGCTCGACAGGGGCTGAAGCTTTCTTT.

The rearrangement joins TRBV2 to TRBJ2-5, with 11 bases matching TRBD2. Unmatched junction bases numbered 1, after V lost 6 bases and J lost 1 base. The CDR3 length is 14 residues. Germline lookup yields CDR1 SNHLY and CDR2 FYNNEI. The CDR3 sequence: CASRGTSGQETQYF. CDR3 in DNA: TGTGCCAGCAGAGGGACTAGCGGCCAAGAGACCCAGTACTTC.

The rearrangement links TRBV7-6 to TRBJ1-1; D is uncertain. Germline V gene lookup returns CDR1 SGHVS and CDR2 FNYEAQ. This CDR3 contains 14 residues. V was trimmed by 5 bases and J by 0 bases, leaving 10 bases between them. CDR3 residues: CASSPGSMNTEAFF. CDR3 sequence (DNA): TGTGCCAGCAGCCCAGGCAGTATGAACACTGAAGCTTTCTTT.

This chain uses TRBV27 with TRBJ2-7; 7 positions match TRBD1. The V gene end was trimmed by 6 bases and the J gene end by 2 bases; junction bases not matched to a gene: 4. Per the germline V gene, CDR1 is MNHEY and CDR2 is SMNVEV (reference sequence). The CDR3 runs 13 residues. The CDR3 nucleotides are TGTGCCAGCAGGAGGGACAGCCCCTACGAGCAGTACTTC. Translated: CASRRDSPYEQYF.